A selection of T cell receptor beta chains follows, all from one sample in a study of T cell responses to AZD1222 COVID-19 vaccine. The method was immunoSEQ multiplex PCR; TCRdb's version includes in-frame clones alone and lacks a portion of them. The sample records about 93,000 clones, 86% being singletons. Sequenced material: peripheral blood, taken on day 0 of AZD1222 vaccination. The receptors originated from an adult in good health. Each CDR3 is given with its conserved first and last residue. Each record gives: V gene, clone size, D gene, J gene, CDR3 DNA, CDR3 protein. D genes are given only for firm matches. The size entry is marked missing in some rows and otherwise reads once, few, many or a size class.

V gene: TRBV6-5
clone size: -
D gene: TRBD2
J gene: TRBJ2-1
CDR3 DNA: TGTGCCAGCAGCTTAAATAGCGGGAGATCTGAGCAGTTCTTC
CDR3 protein: CASSLNSGRSEQFF

V gene: TRBV10-2
clone size: once
D gene: TRBD1
J gene: TRBJ1-5
CDR3 DNA: TGCGCCAGCAGTCAAACAGGGGGCAATCAGCCCCAGCATTTT
CDR3 protein: CASSQTGGNQPQHF

V gene: TRBV2
clone size: few
D gene: -
J gene: TRBJ2-1
CDR3 DNA: TGTGCCAGCAGGCCCAGGACTTGGGGGGACGACAATGAGCAGTTCTTC
CDR3 protein: CASRPRTWGDDNEQFF

V gene: TRBV6-5
clone size: -
D gene: TRBD1
J gene: TRBJ2-6
CDR3 DNA: TGTGCCAGCAGTAGGGGGCTTTCTGGGGCCAACGTCCTGACTTTC
CDR3 protein: CASSRGLSGANVLTF

V gene: TRBV4-3
clone size: -
D gene: -
J gene: TRBJ1-5
CDR3 DNA: TGCGCCAGCAGCCAAGATGGCAGGAGCAATCAGCCCCAGCATTTT
CDR3 protein: CASSQDGRSNQPQHF

V gene: TRBV14
clone size: -
D gene: TRBD2
J gene: TRBJ2-3
CDR3 DNA: TGTGCCAGCAGCCTAGCGGGAGCTGGCACAGATACGCAGTATTTT
CDR3 protein: CASSLAGAGTDTQYF

V gene: TRBV9
clone size: -
D gene: TRBD1
J gene: TRBJ1-6
CDR3 DNA: TGTGCCAGCAGCTACGACAGGGTAAATTCACCCCTCCACTTT
CDR3 protein: CASSYDRVNSPLHF

V gene: TRBV5-1
clone size: -
D gene: TRBD1
J gene: TRBJ1-1
CDR3 DNA: TGCGCCAGCAGCTTGAGGACAGGAGTGGGGGTCATGAACACTGAAGCTTTCTTT
CDR3 protein: CASSLRTGVGVMNTEAFF

V gene: TRBV28
clone size: -
D gene: TRBD1
J gene: TRBJ2-7
CDR3 DNA: TGTGCCAGCAGTTTACCCGACAGGGGGAGGAACGAGCAGTACTTC
CDR3 protein: CASSLPDRGRNEQYF

V gene: TRBV5-8
clone size: -
D gene: -
J gene: TRBJ2-4
CDR3 DNA: TGTGCCAGCAGCTTAATGGGCTCGGCAGCCAAAAACATTCAGTACTTC
CDR3 protein: CASSLMGSAAKNIQYF

V gene: TRBV18
clone size: -
D gene: -
J gene: TRBJ1-1
CDR3 DNA: TGTGCCAGCTCACGGGGTGAGGGGACCACTGAAGCTTTCTTT
CDR3 protein: CASSRGEGTTEAFF

V gene: TRBV5-1
clone size: -
D gene: TRBD2
J gene: TRBJ2-1
CDR3 DNA: TGCGCCAGCGCTCAGCGGGAATATAGAGAGCAGTTCTTC
CDR3 protein: CASAQREYREQFF

V gene: TRBV7-3
clone size: -
D gene: -
J gene: TRBJ2-1
CDR3 DNA: TGTGCCAGCAGCCCCCAAGGGGGACTGCGGGAGCAGTTCTTC
CDR3 protein: CASSPQGGLREQFF

V gene: TRBV6-2/TRBV6-3
clone size: -
D gene: TRBD2
J gene: TRBJ2-3
CDR3 DNA: TGTGCCAGCAGTCTCAGGACTAGCGTGGGTACGCAGTATTTT
CDR3 protein: CASSLRTSVGTQYF

V gene: TRBV18
clone size: -
D gene: -
J gene: TRBJ2-7
CDR3 DNA: TGTGCCAGCTCCCCGGGACTTTTAACCTACGAGCAGTACTTC
CDR3 protein: CASSPGLLTYEQYF

V gene: TRBV5-1
clone size: -
D gene: TRBD1
J gene: TRBJ2-5
CDR3 DNA: TGCGCCAGCAGCTACTTGGGGACAGGGGTGGAGACCCAGTACTTC
CDR3 protein: CASSYLGTGVETQYF